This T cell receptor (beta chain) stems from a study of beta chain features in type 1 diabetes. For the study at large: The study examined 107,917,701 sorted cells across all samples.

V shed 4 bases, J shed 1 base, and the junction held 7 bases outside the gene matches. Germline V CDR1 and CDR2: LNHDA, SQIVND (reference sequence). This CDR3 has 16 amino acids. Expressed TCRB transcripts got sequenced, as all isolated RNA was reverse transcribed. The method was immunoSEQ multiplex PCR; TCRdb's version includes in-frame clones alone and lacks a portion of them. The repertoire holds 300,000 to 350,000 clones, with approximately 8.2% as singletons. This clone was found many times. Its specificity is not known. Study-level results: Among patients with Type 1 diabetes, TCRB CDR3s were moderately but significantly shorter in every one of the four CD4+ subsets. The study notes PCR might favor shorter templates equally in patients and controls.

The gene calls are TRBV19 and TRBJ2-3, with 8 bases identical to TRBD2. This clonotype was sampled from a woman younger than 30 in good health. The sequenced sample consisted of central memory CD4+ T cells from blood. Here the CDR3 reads CASSTLLAAGTDTQYF. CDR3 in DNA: TGTGCCAGTAGTACCCTACTAGCGGCGGGCACAGATACGCAGTATTTT.